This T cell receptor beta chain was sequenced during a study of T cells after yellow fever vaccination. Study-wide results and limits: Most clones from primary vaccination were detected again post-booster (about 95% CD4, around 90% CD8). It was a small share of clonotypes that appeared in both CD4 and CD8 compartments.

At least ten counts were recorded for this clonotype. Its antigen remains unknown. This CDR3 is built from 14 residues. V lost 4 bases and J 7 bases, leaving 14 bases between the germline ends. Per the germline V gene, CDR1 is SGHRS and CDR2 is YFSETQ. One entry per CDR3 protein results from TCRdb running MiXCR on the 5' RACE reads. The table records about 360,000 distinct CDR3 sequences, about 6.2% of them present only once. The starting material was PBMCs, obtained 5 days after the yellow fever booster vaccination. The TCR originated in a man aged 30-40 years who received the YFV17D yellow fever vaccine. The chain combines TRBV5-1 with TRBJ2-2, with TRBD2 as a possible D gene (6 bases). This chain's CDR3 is CASSGEVVSGELFF. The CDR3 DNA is TGCGCCAGCAGCGGGGAGGTGGTCAGCGGGGAGCTGTTTTTT.